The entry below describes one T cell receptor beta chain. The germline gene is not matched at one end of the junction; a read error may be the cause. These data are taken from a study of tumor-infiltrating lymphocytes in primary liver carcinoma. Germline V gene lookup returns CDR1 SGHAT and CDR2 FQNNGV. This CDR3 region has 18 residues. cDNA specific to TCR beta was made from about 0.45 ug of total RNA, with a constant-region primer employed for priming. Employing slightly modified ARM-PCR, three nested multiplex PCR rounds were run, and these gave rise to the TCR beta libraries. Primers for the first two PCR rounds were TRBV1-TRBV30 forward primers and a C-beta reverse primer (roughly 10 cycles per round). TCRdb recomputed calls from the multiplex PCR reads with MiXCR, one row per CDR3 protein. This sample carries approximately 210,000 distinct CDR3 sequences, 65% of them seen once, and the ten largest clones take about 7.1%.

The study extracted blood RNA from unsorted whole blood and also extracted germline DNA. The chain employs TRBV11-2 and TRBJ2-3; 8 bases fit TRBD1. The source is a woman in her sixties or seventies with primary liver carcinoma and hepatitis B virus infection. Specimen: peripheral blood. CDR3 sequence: CASHLRPGTGSGTDTQYF. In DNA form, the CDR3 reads TGCGCCAGCCACTTAAGGCCCGGGACAGGCAGTGGCACAGATACGCAGTATTTT.